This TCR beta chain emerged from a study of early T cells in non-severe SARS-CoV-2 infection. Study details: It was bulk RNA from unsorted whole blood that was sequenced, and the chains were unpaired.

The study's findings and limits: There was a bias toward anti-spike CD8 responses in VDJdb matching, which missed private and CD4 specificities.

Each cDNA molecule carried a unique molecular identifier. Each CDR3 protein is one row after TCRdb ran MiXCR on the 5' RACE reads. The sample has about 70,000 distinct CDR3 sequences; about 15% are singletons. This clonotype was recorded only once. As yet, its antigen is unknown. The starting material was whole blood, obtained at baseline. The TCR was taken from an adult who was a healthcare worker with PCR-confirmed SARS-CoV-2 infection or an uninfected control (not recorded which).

DNA for the CDR3: TGTGCCAGCAGTCCACTAGAGATTGCGGGAGGGCTGACAGATACGCAGTATTTT. Translated: CASSPLEIAGGLTDTQYF. The chain links TRBV28 to TRBJ2-3; TRBD2 aligns across 9 bases. The V segment lost 5 bases and the J segment 3 bases; nucleotides outside the gene matches: 15. CDR1 and CDR2 from the germline V gene are MDHEN and SYDVKM. The CDR3 covers 18 residues.